This TCR beta chain was found in a study of T cell responses to AZD1222 COVID-19 vaccine. Concerning this clone: Its matching antigen is unknown.

The CDR3 length is 15 residues. CDR1 is SGHTA and CDR2 is FQGNSA in the germline V gene. The ends were cut back, 2 bases at V and 0 bases at J, with 11 bases in the middle. The table came from immunoSEQ multiplex PCR; TCRdb's copy has only in-frame clones and leaves some out. The sample has about 190,000 clones; approximately 91% are singletons. Study results and limitations: The study reported that nearly half of spike-specific TCRs target unmutated variant regions. At study baseline, merely a handful of AZD1222 recipients were seropositive. It should be noted that donors were predominantly white British and more often female, and clonal diversity was possibly underestimated.

The input for sequencing was peripheral blood, taken on day 0 of AZD1222 vaccination. The chain has TRBV7-2 and TRBJ2-7, with D perhaps TRBD1 (5 bases). The source of this sequence is an adult in good health. The CDR3 DNA follows: TGTGCCAGCAGCTTAAGGGGTGGCGGCTCCTACGAGCAGTACTTC. It yields the protein CASSLRGGGSYEQYF.